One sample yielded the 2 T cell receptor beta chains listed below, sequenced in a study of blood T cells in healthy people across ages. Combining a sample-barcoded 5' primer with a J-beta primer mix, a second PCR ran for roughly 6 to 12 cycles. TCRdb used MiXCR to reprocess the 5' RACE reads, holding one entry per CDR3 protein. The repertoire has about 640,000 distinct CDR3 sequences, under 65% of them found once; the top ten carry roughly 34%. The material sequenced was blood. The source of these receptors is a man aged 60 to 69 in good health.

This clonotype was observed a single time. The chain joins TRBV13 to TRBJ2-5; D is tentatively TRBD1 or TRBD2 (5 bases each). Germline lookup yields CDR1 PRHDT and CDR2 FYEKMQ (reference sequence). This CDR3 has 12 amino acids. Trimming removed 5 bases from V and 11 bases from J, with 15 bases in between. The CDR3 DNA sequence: TGTGCCAGCAGCGGCCCACTAGGGGAGCAGTACTTC. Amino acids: CASSGPLGEQYF. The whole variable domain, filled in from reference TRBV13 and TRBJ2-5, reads AAGVIQSPRHLIKEKRETATLKCYPIPRHDTVYWYQQGPGQDPQFLISFYEKMQSDKGSIPDRFSAQQFSDYHSELNMSSLELGDSALYFCASSGPLGEQYFGPGTRLLVL.

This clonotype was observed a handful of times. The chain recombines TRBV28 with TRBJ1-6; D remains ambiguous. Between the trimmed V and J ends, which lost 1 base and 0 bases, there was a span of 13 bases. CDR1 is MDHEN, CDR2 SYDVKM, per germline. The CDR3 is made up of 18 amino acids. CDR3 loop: CASSLFMAARSYNSPLHF. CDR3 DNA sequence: TGTGCCAGCAGTTTATTCATGGCCGCCCGCTCCTATAATTCACCCCTCCACTTT.